This T cell receptor (beta chain) was retrieved from a study of T-cell memory formation after mild COVID-19. Each CDR3 protein is one row after TCRdb ran MiXCR on the 5' RACE reads. The repertoire has 220,000 or so distinct CDR3 sequences, over 9.5% of them found once; the top ten carry about 3.8%. This clonotype was picked up a small number of times. The ends were cut back, 0 bases at V and 5 bases at J, with 14 bases in the middle. The CDR3 has 14 amino acids. Germline V CDR1 and CDR2: DFQATT, SNEGSKA (reference sequence). The TCR comes from a man between 18 and 29 years old who had mild COVID-19 (a few samples of this study predate the infection). Cell type and time point are not known. The V and J genes are TRBV20-1 and TRBJ2-7; maybe TRBD2 (5 bases). The sample comprised PBMCs or a T cell subset sorted from them (not recorded which). The CDR3 DNA sequence: TGCAGTGCTAGAGATCTCCTAGGAGGCCACGAGCAGTACTTC. Translated: CSARDLLGGHEQYF.